Presented here are 30 T cell receptor beta chains from one specimen sequenced in a study of T cells in Graves' hyperthyroidism and ophthalmopathy. RNA transcripts served as the template for amplifying TCR beta CDR3 regions. During a first-round RT-PCR of the TCR CDR3, the HTBI primer set was used. Each CDR3 protein is one row after TCRdb ran MiXCR on the multiplex PCR reads. The sample records about 400,000 distinct CDR3 sequences, around 14% being singletons. The sequencing input was blood. All receptors derive from a woman aged 18-29 years with Graves' hyperthyroidism.

The table lists this clonotype with many counts. The chain employs TRBV7-2 and TRBJ2-7; TRBD2 matches at 12 bases. The germline V gene has CDR1 SGHTA and CDR2 FQGNSA. The CDR3 sequence is 16 residues long. V lost 3 bases to trimming and J lost 2 bases; unmatched junction nucleotides: 5. CDR3 sequence (DNA): TGTGCCAGCAGCTTGGCTAGCGGGGGGGCCCCCTACGAGCAGTACTTC. Protein product: CASSLASGGAPYEQYF.

This clonotype was counted many times. The chain recombines TRBV12-3 or TRBV12-4 with TRBJ2-3; 10 bases are a match to TRBD2. The trim removed 4 bases at V and 4 bases at J, leaving 5 bases unmatched. The CDR3 sequence is 15 residues long. The CDR3 loop is CASSWSGGAADTQYF. CDR3 coding DNA: TGTGCCAGCAGTTGGAGCGGGGGGGCCGCAGATACGCAGTATTTT.

This clonotype was seen a handful of times. This rearrangement joins TRBV19 to TRBJ1-2, with D possibly TRBD1 on 5 matching bases. Germline V gene sequence: CDR1 LNHDA, CDR2 SQIVND (reference sequence). V lost 4 bases and J lost 6, with 6 bases in between. This CDR3 is built from 11 residues. DNA for the CDR3: TGTGCCAGTAGTAAAGGGGATGGCTACACCTTC. Translating it yields CASSKGDGYTF.

The V call is TRBV10-2, the J call TRBJ2-3; 13 nucleotides agree with TRBD2. Germline loops: CDR1 WSHSY, CDR2 SAAADI. V lost 10 bases, J lost 4 bases, and 5 bases stayed unmatched. This CDR3 is built from 14 residues. The CDR3 spells CATQGLAGPDTQYF. In nucleotides, the CDR3 is TGCGCCACCCAGGGACTAGCGGGGCCAGATACGCAGTATTTT.

This clonotype has at least ten counts. V is TRBV27 and J is TRBJ2-2; no definite D call. The germline V and J ends were trimmed by 2 bases and 6 bases, with 16 bases remaining between them. The length of the CDR3 is 16 residues. Germline V gene lookup returns CDR1 MNHEY and CDR2 SMNVEV (reference sequence). CDR3 nucleotide sequence: TGTGCCAGCAGTTTAAAGCCTGCCCTGGTAGCCGGGGAGCTGTTTTTT. It translates to CASSLKPALVAGELFF.

This clonotype was detected ten times or more. The chain is built from TRBV12-5 and TRBJ1-1; D unresolved. CDR1 and CDR2 (germline): LGHNT, FRNRAP. The CDR3 is 13 amino acids. Trimming left V 1 base short and J 3 bases short, with 6 bases between. The chain's CDR3 is CASGLGDDTEAFF. The CDR3 bases are TGTGCTAGTGGTTTGGGGGATGACACTGAAGCTTTCTTT. Together with reference TRBV12-5 and TRBJ1-1, the CDR3 gives the full variable domain: DARVTQTPRHKVTEMGQEVTMRCQPILGHNTVFWYRQTMMQGLELLAYFRNRAPLDDSGMPKDRFSAEMPDATLATLKIQPSEPRDSAVYFCASGLGDDTEAFFGQGTRLTVV.

This clonotype came up many times. The rearrangement joins TRBV20-1 to TRBJ2-1; D perhaps matches TRBD2 (5 bases). The CDR3 consists of 13 residues. Between the trimmed V and J ends, which lost 3 bases and 6 bases, there was a span of 12 bases. Germline-derived CDR1 and CDR2 are DFQATT and SNEGSKA (reference sequence). The DNA of the CDR3 is TGCAGTGCTAGGAGGTTAGCGAGCAATGAGCAGTTCTTC. It is translated as CSARRLASNEQFF.

The genes are TRBV6-2 or TRBV6-3 and TRBJ2-1; 13 positions agree with TRBD2. CDR1 is MNHEY, CDR2 SVGEGT, per germline. Trimming cost V 6 bases and J 8 bases; bases outside gene matches: 4. The CDR3 extends over 14 amino acids. The CDR3, as DNA: TGTGCCAGCAGCCGGACTAGCGGGAGCGATGAGCAGTTCTTC. Translating it yields CASSRTSGSDEQFF.

In its sample, this clonotype was seen many times. The J gene is TRBJ2-3, the V gene TRBV11-2; D might be TRBD2 (6 bases). Trimming left V 4 bases short and J 3 bases short, with 14 bases between. Germline values: CDR1 SGHAT, CDR2 FQNNGV. The CDR3 loop spans 15 amino acids. CDR3 loop: CASSYGTRGTDTQYF. The CDR3 coding sequence is TGTGCCAGCAGCTACGGCACACGGGGGACAGATACGCAGTATTTT.

This clonotype was seen at least ten times. The rearrangement joins TRBV11-1 to TRBJ2-1; the D is unclear. Germline lookup yields CDR1 SGHAT and CDR2 FQDESV (reference sequence). V lost 5 bases, J lost 0 bases, and 14 bases lay in between. The CDR3 extends over 16 amino acids. The CDR3 loop reads CASSPRAIGSYNEQFF. In nucleotides, the CDR3 is TGTGCCAGCAGCCCCAGAGCCATAGGCTCCTACAATGAGCAGTTCTTC.

This clonotype was detected only a few times. The V and J genes are TRBV4-3 and TRBJ1-1; D is uncertain. V was pared by 1 base and J by 4 bases, with 10 bases between. The CDR3 has 14 residues. Germline assignment: CDR1 LGHNA and CDR2 YSLEER. CDR3 nucleotides: TGCGCCAGCAGCCAAGTCTGGCCAGCCACTGAAGCTTTCTTT. This gives the protein CASSQVWPATEAFF.

This clonotype was seen more than once but under ten times. The chain links TRBV15 to TRBJ2-4; a possible D gene is TRBD1 (5 bases). Germline CDR1 LNHNV, CDR2 YYDKDF (reference sequence). The CDR3 consists of 15 residues. Trimming removed 0 bases at V and 7 bases at J, with 13 bases between. The CDR3 DNA sequence: TGTGCCACCAGCAGAGATCGTTCCAGGGTGAACATTCAGTACTTC. Translated, it gives CATSRDRSRVNIQYF.

This clonotype was recorded at least ten times. The chain is built from TRBV7-9 and TRBJ2-7, with D uncertain. Germline V gene data show CDR1 as SEHNR and CDR2 as FQNEAQ (reference sequence). Trimming removed 6 bases at V and 0 bases at J, with 9 bases between. The CDR3 loop spans 13 amino acids. The CDR3 reads CASRDGSSYEQYF. The DNA of the CDR3 is TGTGCCAGCAGGGACGGGTCCTCCTACGAGCAGTACTTC.

Note on this clonotype: A read error may explain this, as a much larger clone is one base away. V gene TRBV12-3 or TRBV12-4 combines with J gene TRBJ1-4, with a tentative D call TRBD1 (6 bases). V was trimmed by 5 bases and J by 10 bases, leaving 20 bases between them. The CDR3 consists of 15 residues. CDR3 region: CASSPQQGNMGKLFF. The CDR3 nucleotides are TGTGCCAGCAGTCCCCAACAGGGAAATATGGGAAAACTGTTTTTT.

This clonotype was found many times. The chain links TRBV5-1 to TRBJ2-1, with D unclear. V shed 1 base and J shed 10 bases, with 9 bases lying between them. The CDR3 is 12 amino acids. Germline V CDR1 and CDR2: SGHRS, YFSETQ. CDR3 amino acids: CASSLQRTEQFF. CDR3 DNA: TGCGCCAGCAGCTTGCAGAGGACCGAGCAGTTCTTC.

This rearrangement joins TRBV29-1 to TRBJ2-3, with 9 positions matching TRBD1. Germline values: CDR1 SQVTM, CDR2 ANQGSEA. The junction had 10 bases not matched to a gene; V was cut back by 3 bases and J by 3 bases. CDR3 length equals 16 residues. CDR3 nucleotide sequence: TGCAGCGTTGAGTCCGGGACAGGGAACCCAACAGATACGCAGTATTTT. Its translation: CSVESGTGNPTDTQYF.

This clonotype showed up many times. This chain connects TRBV5-1 to TRBJ1-1; D unresolved. Per the germline V gene, CDR1 is SGHRS and CDR2 is YFSETQ. V was pared by 3 bases and J by 0 bases, with 9 bases between. The CDR3 contains 14 residues. CDR3 amino acids: CASSYDGMNTEAFF. CDR3 sequence (DNA): TGCGCCAGCAGCTACGACGGGATGAACACTGAAGCTTTCTTT.

Only a few counts were recorded for this clonotype. The rearrangement joins TRBV5-1 to TRBJ1-1; D possibly corresponds to TRBD1 (6 bases). The CDR3 contains 13 residues. The V end lost 4 bases, the J end lost 5 bases, and 12 bases lay between the germline ends. Germline V gene data show CDR1 as SGHRS and CDR2 as YFSETQ. The CDR3 loop reads CASSEQGRTEAFF. The CDR3 DNA reads as TGCGCCAGCAGCGAACAGGGAAGGACTGAAGCTTTCTTT.

A word on this clonotype: Since a much larger clone is just one base distant, this may be a read error. The V call is TRBV7-6, the J call TRBJ2-4, with D possibly TRBD2 on 5 matching bases. V lost 1 base, J lost 1 base, and 14 bases lay in between. The germline V gene encodes CDR1 SGHVS and CDR2 FNYEAQ. The CDR3 has 17 amino acids. CDR3 DNA: TGTGCCAGCAGCTTAGTAGCAGATCGGGGTGCCAAAAACATTCAGTACTTC. Translating gives CASSLVADRGAKNIQYF.

This clonotype was observed at least ten times. CDR3: CASGGQQNTGELFF. The CDR3 DNA reads TGTGCCAGCGGTGGACAGCAGAACACCGGGGAGCTGTTTTTT. The V and J genes are TRBV2 and TRBJ2-2; maybe TRBD1 (6 bases). Trimming shortened V by 8 bases and J by 1 base, and 11 bases separated the two germline ends. CDR1 and CDR2 from the germline V gene are SNHLY and FYNNEI. This CDR3 spans 14 amino acids.

At least ten counts were recorded for this clonotype. The V gene is TRBV28, the J gene TRBJ2-3; D may be TRBD1 or TRBD2 (5 bases each). Trimming pared 3 bases from V and 4 bases from J, leaving 11 bases between. The CDR3 is made up of 14 amino acids. The germline gives CDR1 MDHEN, CDR2 SYDVKM. The chain's CDR3 is CASSLFVGADTQYF. For the CDR3, the DNA is TGTGCCAGCAGTTTGTTCGTGGGGGCAGATACGCAGTATTTT.

This chain links TRBV5-1 with TRBJ1-2; D ambiguous. Between the trimmed V and J ends, which lost 4 bases and 8 bases, there was a span of 15 bases. Germline CDR1 and CDR2: SGHRS and YFSETQ. The length of the CDR3 is 13 residues. CDR3 sequence: CASSAERLEGYTF. CDR3 bases: TGCGCCAGCAGCGCGGAAAGACTGGAAGGCTACACCTTC.

The sample holds many counts of this clonotype. CDR3 in amino acids: CASTPSGYNSPLHF. CDR3 nucleotides: TGTGCCAGCACCCCATCTGGCTATAATTCACCCCTCCACTTT. The chain is built from TRBV3-1 and TRBJ1-6; D remains ambiguous. The CDR3 has 14 residues. Germline CDR1 LGHDT, CDR2 YNNKEL (reference sequence). V was clipped by 7 bases and J by 3 bases, with 10 bases between them.

This clonotype was seen many times. J is TRBJ2-1 and V is TRBV2; D gene ambiguous. V was shortened by 3 bases and J by 0 bases, with 6 bases between the two germline ends. The CDR3 runs to 14 residues. From germline, CDR1 is SNHLY and CDR2 FYNNEI. Here the CDR3 reads CASSEGNSYNEQFF. CDR3 in DNA: TGTGCCAGCAGTGAGGGAAACTCCTACAATGAGCAGTTCTTC.

This CDR3 reads CASRSGQETKETQYF. Here the CDR3 DNA reads TGTGCCAGCAGATCGGGACAGGAAACTAAAGAGACCCAGTACTTC. The genes are TRBV12-3 or TRBV12-4 and TRBJ2-5, with 8 bases lining up with TRBD1. The CDR3 consists of 15 residues. V lost 6 bases to trimming and J lost 3 bases; unmatched junction nucleotides: 9.

This clonotype occurred many times. The chain uses TRBV28 and TRBJ2-5; D possibly corresponds to TRBD2 (5 bases). V lost 5 bases to trimming and J lost 2 bases, with 12 bases between them. This CDR3 comprises 14 residues. Germline CDR1 is MDHEN and CDR2 is SYDVKM. The CDR3 DNA reads as TGTGCCAGCAGTCAAATACCGGGACAAGAGACCCAGTACTTC. Translation gives CASSQIPGQETQYF.

To note about this clonotype: Possible read error: a much larger clone is one base away. No conserved phenylalanine or tryptophan ends this CDR3, so it is likely a read error. This chain joins TRBV11-2 and TRBJ1-1; D may be TRBD1 (5 bases). The CDR3 totals 13 residues. V lost 4 bases, J lost 6 bases, and 12 bases lay in between. From germline, CDR1 is SGHAT and CDR2 FQNNGV. This CDR3 reads CASSYRGQAEAFL. CDR3 coding DNA: TGTGCCAGCAGCTACAGAGGACAAGCTGAAGCTTTCCTT.

This clonotype appeared a few times. The chain links TRBV10-3 to TRBJ2-3; D is uncertain. CDR3 length equals 14 residues. Germline V gene sequence: CDR1 ENHRY, CDR2 SYGVKD. The ends were cut back, 3 bases at V and 4 bases at J, with 11 bases in the middle. The CDR3 is CAISDPSSSDTQYF. The CDR3 DNA reads as TGTGCCATCAGTGATCCCTCGAGTTCAGATACGCAGTATTTT.

The chain combines TRBV14 with TRBJ2-1; maybe TRBD1 (5 bases). Per germline, CDR1 SGHDN and CDR2 FVKESK. V was cut by 2 bases and J by 9 bases, with 14 bases left in between. This CDR3 contains 14 residues. CDR3 bases: TGTGCCAGCAGCCAAAAAGTCAGGGCCGGTGAGCAGTTCTTC. Its protein product is CASSQKVRAGEQFF.

This clonotype was observed at least ten times. The chain is built from TRBV6-2 or TRBV6-3 and TRBJ2-7; 7 bases are shared with TRBD1. The CDR3 has 16 amino acids. Germline V gene lookup returns CDR1 MNHEY and CDR2 SVGEGT. V dropped 6 bases and J dropped 1; count of bases not matched to a gene: 12. CDR3 bases: TGTGCCAGCAGCCAGACCGGGACAGTAGTATCCTACGAGCAGTACTTC. It translates to CASSQTGTVVSYEQYF.